The 18 T cell receptor beta chains in this list originate from one sample, sequenced in a study of blood T cells in healthy people across ages. Together with a sample-barcoded 5' primer, a J-beta primer mix was included in a second PCR lasting about 7 to 11 cycles. MiXCR, run by TCRdb on the 5' RACE reads, gives a single entry per CDR3 protein. The data contain 1.5 million to 2 million distinct CDR3 sequences, approximately 50% of them seen just once; the ten biggest clones take up approximately 2%. The sequenced sample consisted of blood. These TCRs come from a woman aged 35 to 49 in good health.

This clonotype was detected once. This sequence joins TRBV6-2 or TRBV6-3 and TRBJ2-3; 10 nucleotides line up with TRBD2. The CDR3 totals 17 residues. Germline V lookup: CDR1 MNHEY, CDR2 SVGEGT. After removal of 6 bases from V and 1 base from J, the junction contained 10 bases not matched to a gene. The CDR3 here is CASSRSRTSGGTDTQYF. The CDR3 DNA reads TGTGCCAGCAGCAGAAGTCGGACTAGCGGAGGCACAGATACGCAGTATTTT.

The chain has TRBV6-2 or TRBV6-3 and TRBJ2-5; tentative D call: TRBD2 (5 bases). Between the trimmed V and J ends, which lost 6 bases and 0 bases, there was a span of 17 bases. From germline, CDR1 is MNHEY and CDR2 SVGEGT. This CDR3 region has 16 residues. The CDR3 DNA reads as TGTGCCAGCAGCCCCGGGGTCCGAAGGGACCAAGAGACCCAGTACTTC. Its translation: CASSPGVRRDQETQYF.

The V and J genes are TRBV5-1 and TRBJ2-7; the D call may be TRBD1 or TRBD2 (5 bases each). Germline loops: CDR1 SGHRS, CDR2 YFSETQ. The length of the CDR3 is 16 residues. V was cut by 4 bases and J by 4 bases, with 21 bases left in between. The CDR3 DNA is TGCGCCAGCAGCGGGGCGGGTACGGGATCTGTATACGAGCAGTACTTC. Translating it yields CASSGAGTGSVYEQYF.

This chain joins TRBV9 and TRBJ1-2, with TRBD1 matching 7 bases. The V segment lost 6 bases and the J segment 2 bases; nucleotides outside the gene matches: 4. The CDR3 length is 13 residues. CDR1 and CDR2 from the germline V gene are SGDLS and YYNGEE. CDR3 in amino acids: CASKGQPNYGYTF. The CDR3 DNA is TGTGCCAGCAAGGGACAGCCAAACTATGGCTACACCTTC.

This rearrangement joins TRBV28 to TRBJ2-1, with TRBD1 identical over 9 bases. CDR1 is MDHEN, CDR2 SYDVKM, per germline. The CDR3 consists of 16 residues. Germline trimming cut 5 bases from V and 6 bases from J; bases unmatched to any gene: 11. The CDR3 DNA reads TGTGCCAGCAGTCTGCCAGGGGACAGGGTGCGCAATGAGCAGTTCTTC. Its translation is CASSLPGDRVRNEQFF.

The chain joins TRBV4-1 to TRBJ2-5; D perhaps matches TRBD2 (6 bases). The CDR3 runs 15 residues. Trimming pared 1 base from V and 2 bases from J, leaving 11 bases between. The germline gives CDR1 MGHRA, CDR2 YSYEKL. Here the CDR3 DNA reads TGCGCCAGCAGCCAAGCTCGGGACTGGCAAGAGACCCAGTACTTC. Protein sequence: CASSQARDWQETQYF.

The gene calls are TRBV7-3 and TRBJ2-1; 8 positions agree with TRBD1. The CDR3 sequence is 15 residues long. Trimming cost V 5 bases and J 0 bases; bases outside gene matches: 3. Germline CDR1 SGHTA, CDR2 FQGTGA. The chain's CDR3 is CASSRTGTSYNEQFF. For the CDR3, the DNA is TGTGCCAGCAGCCGGACAGGGACCTCCTACAATGAGCAGTTCTTC. Using reference TRBV7-3 and TRBJ2-1 for the parts outside the CDR3, the full variable domain is GAGVSQTPSNKVTEKGKYVELRCDPISGHTALYWYRQSLGQGPEFLIYFQGTGAADDSGLPNDRFFAVRPEGSVSTLKIQRTERGDSAVYLCASSRTGTSYNEQFFGPGTRLTVL.

In this sample, this clonotype turned up a few times. The genes are TRBV4-2 and TRBJ2-5; D assignment may be TRBD1 or TRBD2 (5 bases each). CDR3 length: 17 residues. Germline CDR1 reads LGHNA; CDR2 reads YNFKEQ. The V gene lost 0 bases and the J gene lost 5 bases, with 19 bases spanning the gap. The CDR3 region is CASSQDRDGPVGETQYF. In nucleotides, the CDR3 is TGTGCCAGCAGCCAAGATCGGGACGGCCCGGTCGGGGAGACCCAGTACTTC.

A few counts support this clonotype. The chain links TRBV7-9 to TRBJ2-5; no reliable D call. The germline V gene encodes CDR1 SEHNR and CDR2 FQNEAQ (reference sequence). The CDR3 spans 14 residues. V lost 7 bases and J lost 4, with 16 bases in between. In DNA, the CDR3 is TGTGCCAGCACCTCTCTTAAGGGTAGAGAGACCCAGTACTTC. Its protein product is CASTSLKGRETQYF.

The CDR3 sequence: CASSFGQENNEQFF. Here the CDR3 DNA reads TGTGCCAGCAGCTTCGGACAGGAAAACAATGAGCAGTTCTTC. V gene TRBV5-6 combines with J gene TRBJ2-1; 7 nucleotides agree with TRBD1. The CDR3 has 14 amino acids. Losses at the gene ends were 2 bases for V and 5 bases for J; bases not matched to a gene: 4. The V gene's germline CDR1 is SGHDT and CDR2 YYEEEE.

The V call is TRBV21-1, the J call TRBJ2-7; the table names TRBD1, a call not compared with the DNA. TRBV21-1 is termed a pseudogene. This CDR3 comprises 18 residues. For the CDR3, the DNA is TGTGCCAGCAGCAAAAGCGCCTATTGGGCGGGAGGGCCCTACGAGCAGTACTTC. Protein sequence: CASSKSAYWAGGPYEQYF.

The chain has TRBV11-2 and TRBJ2-3; 11 nucleotides align to TRBD2. Germline trimming cut 2 bases from V and 5 bases from J; bases unmatched to any gene: 9. CDR3 length equals 17 residues. CDR1 SGHAT and CDR2 FQNNGV come from the germline V gene. The CDR3 sequence is CASSLTGSGGAGDTQYF. CDR3 DNA sequence: TGTGCCAGCAGCTTAACGGGTAGCGGGGGGGCGGGAGATACGCAGTATTTT.

V usage is TRBV28 and J usage is TRBJ2-7, with D perhaps matching TRBD2 (5 bases). V dropped 4 bases and J dropped 1 base, with 14 bases sitting between them. This CDR3 is 15 amino acids long. The germline CDR1 and CDR2 sequences are MDHEN and SYDVKM. The CDR3: CASSSSQRASYEQYF. CDR3 coding DNA: TGTGCCAGCAGTTCCTCCCAGAGGGCTTCCTACGAGCAGTACTTC.

This clonotype was observed a few times. The V and J genes are TRBV6-6 and TRBJ2-1; TRBD1 matches at 8 bases. CDR1 is MNHNY, CDR2 SVGAGI, per germline (reference sequence). The CDR3 runs 15 residues. The trim removed 6 bases at V and 7 bases at J, leaving 11 bases unmatched. The CDR3 coding sequence is TGTGCCAGCAGAAACCCCGGGACAGGTTCGAATGAGCAGTTCTTC. Its translation: CASRNPGTGSNEQFF.

This clonotype was seen more than once but under ten times. The chain combines TRBV20-1 with TRBJ2-5; 13 positions agree with TRBD2. Germline CDR1 and CDR2: DFQATT and SNEGSKA (reference sequence). V lost 5 bases, J lost 9 bases, and 9 bases stayed unmatched. The CDR3 consists of 14 residues. The CDR3 reads CSARLAGGLDAQYF. Written as DNA, the CDR3 is TGCAGTGCTCGACTAGCGGGGGGCCTAGATGCCCAGTACTTC.

V is TRBV14 and J is TRBJ2-1; TRBD1 aligns across 7 bases. There are 13 residues in the CDR3. Germline values: CDR1 SGHDN, CDR2 FVKESK. The V gene end was trimmed by 1 base and the J gene end by 14 bases; junction bases not matched to a gene: 8. CDR3 residues: CASSQGEGAKEFF. The CDR3 bases are TGTGCCAGCAGCCAAGGAGAGGGGGCCAAGGAGTTCTTC.

The chain joins TRBV20-1 to TRBJ2-3; no definite D call. Germline CDR1 DFQATT, CDR2 SNEGSKA (reference sequence). Trimming took 6 bases from V and 3 from J, leaving 10 bases between them. The CDR3 has 12 residues. CDR3 coding DNA: TGCAGTGCGTCCGACTGGACAGATACGCAGTATTTT. It specifies CSASDWTDTQYF.

A single count supports this clonotype. The J gene is TRBJ1-4, the V gene TRBV4-3; D not resolved. The V end was cut by 3 bases, the J end by 0 bases, with 8 bases between. The CDR3 totals 15 residues. Germline CDR1 LGHNA, CDR2 YSLEER. CDR3 sequence reads: CASSQTRATNEKLFF. CDR3 bases: TGCGCCAGCAGCCAGACGCGTGCAACTAATGAAAAACTGTTTTTT.